This TCR beta chain was obtained from a study of T cells in Graves' hyperthyroidism and ophthalmopathy. For the study at large: Peripheral blood specimens were obtained at initial diagnosis, prior to any treatment. Study findings and constraints: Ophthalmopathy was separated from stable hyperthyroidism by a 13 V-J model.

Criteria for exclusion of patients were uncontrolled infection, other autoimmune disease, pregnancy or lactation. This clonotype was counted between two and nine times. Its specificity is not known. RNA transcripts gave rise to amplified TCR beta CDR3 regions. The primer set for the first-round RT-PCR of the TCR CDR3 was HTBI. MiXCR, run by TCRdb on the multiplex PCR reads, gives a single entry per CDR3 protein. The table includes about 350,000 distinct CDR3 sequences, over 11% detected once. CDR3 length equals 17 residues. The V and J ends lost 5 bases and 7 bases respectively, with 27 bases between them. Germline assignment: CDR1 PRHDT and CDR2 FYEKMQ (reference sequence).

The sequence was collected from a woman aged 25-40 years with Graves' hyperthyroidism. The chain combines TRBV13 with TRBJ2-7, with D perhaps TRBD1 (7 bases). The source material was blood. CDR3 bases: TGTGCCAGCAGCCTATCACGGTGGGGGGACAGCCGGGGTGAGCAGTACTTC. It yields the protein CASSLSRWGDSRGEQYF.